A single sample is the source of the 22 T cell receptor beta chains below, sequenced in a study of T cell responses to AZD1222 COVID-19 vaccine (dated by TCRdb to 2020 to 2023). Reading the label with the study, this specimen's time point is: about 28 days (+/-7) after the second vaccine dose. Library method: the immunoSEQ multiplex PCR assay. TCRdb obtained this table from immuneACCESS and retained in-frame rearrangements with V and J assigned. These tables miss some clones; where compared with another copy, unresolved V genes account for less than half of the shortfall, and the remainder is unexplained. The sample includes just under 150,000 clones, with 70% to 90% observed a single time. The ten largest make up approximately 4.7% of the sample. Sequencing used peripheral blood, obtained 28 days after the second AZD1222 dose. The receptors were sampled from an adult who received the AZD1222 COVID-19 vaccine.

The chain has TRBV5-1 and TRBJ2-7; 7 bases line up with TRBD2. CDR3 length: 16 amino acids. The V gene end was trimmed by 5 bases and the J gene end by 3 bases; junction bases not matched to a gene: 14. Germline CDR1 is SGHRS and CDR2 is YFSETQ. The CDR3 protein is CASSQAGISGLYEQYF. DNA of the CDR3: TGCGCCAGCAGTCAAGCGGGAATTAGCGGGCTCTACGAGCAGTACTTC.

The CDR3 nucleotides are TGTGCCATCACGGTGGGGGGTGGCATCTATCAGCCCCAGCATTTT. Translation gives CAITVGGGIYQPQHF. This chain connects TRBV6-5 to TRBJ1-5; D is possibly TRBD1 (5 bases). The germline V and J ends were trimmed by 10 bases and 5 bases, with 21 bases remaining between them. CDR1 is MNHEY, CDR2 SVGAGI, per germline. The length of the CDR3 is 15 residues.

The V call is TRBV21-1, the J call TRBJ1-3; no DNA check was done on the table's D call, TRBD1. TRBV21-1 has pseudogene status. The CDR3 consists of 13 residues. In nucleotides, the CDR3 is TGTGCCAGCTACTCGGGACACGGAAACACCATATATTTT. Residues: CASYSGHGNTIYF.

The chain uses TRBV6-2 or TRBV6-3 and TRBJ1-2; TRBD1 is a possible D gene (5 bases). Germline values: CDR1 MNHEY, CDR2 SVGEGT. The CDR3 runs 15 residues. Trimming pared 2 bases from V and 5 bases from J, leaving 15 bases between. The CDR3, as DNA: TGTGCCAGCAGTTACGCTTGGGAGGACAATTATGGCTACACCTTC. Translated, it gives CASSYAWEDNYGYTF.

This clone was seen a single time. The chain uses TRBV30 and TRBJ2-2, with D possibly being TRBD2 (5 bases). The CDR3 length is 17 residues. The germline CDR1 and CDR2 sequences are GTSNPN and SVGIG (reference sequence). Trimming left V 0 bases short and J 4 bases short, with 18 bases between. The chain's CDR3 is CAWSVIRITGLTGELFF. CDR3 nucleotide sequence: TGTGCCTGGAGTGTAATCCGGATAACCGGACTCACCGGGGAGCTGTTTTTT.

This sequence joins TRBV9 and TRBJ1-5, with 8 bases lining up with TRBD1. The V segment lost 1 base and the J segment 9 bases; nucleotides outside the gene matches: 6. Germline lookup yields CDR1 SGDLS and CDR2 YYNGEE. The CDR3 sequence is 14 residues long. The DNA for the CDR3 is TGTGCCAGCAGCGTACAAGACAGGGGAGGGCCCCAGCATTTT. Its translation: CASSVQDRGGPQHF.

This clone was detected only once. At one end, the junction sequence differs from germline, possibly due to a read error. Other DNA sequences of this sample code for an identical CDR3. The chain has TRBV3-1 (or the pseudogene TRBV3-2) and TRBJ2-7; D is ambiguous. The CDR3 contains 11 residues. Germline lookup yields CDR1 LGHDT and CDR2 YNNKEL (reference sequence). In DNA, the CDR3 is TGTGCTAGCAGCCAAGCCCGCGAGCAGTACTTC. This codes for CASSQAREQYF.

This sequence joins TRBV30 and TRBJ1-4, with 9 bases lining up with TRBD1. This CDR3 has 13 amino acids. Losses at the gene ends were 7 bases for V and 4 bases for J; bases not matched to a gene: 4. Germline loops: CDR1 GTSNPN, CDR2 SVGIG (reference sequence). The CDR3 sequence: CASPGQGNEKLFF. The CDR3 region has the DNA TGTGCCTCTCCGGGACAGGGTAATGAAAAACTGTTTTTT.

The table lists this clone with a few counts. The chain employs TRBV12-3 or TRBV12-4 and TRBJ1-2; D is ambiguous. V shed 5 bases and J shed 5 bases, with 9 bases lying between them. The CDR3 covers 12 residues. The CDR3: CASSPDFYGYTF. DNA for the CDR3: TGTGCCAGCAGTCCCGACTTTTATGGCTACACCTTC.

V gene TRBV7-9 combines with J gene TRBJ1-1; a weak D match, TRBD1 (6 bases). Between the trimmed V and J ends, which lost 5 bases and 5 bases, there was a span of 12 bases. This CDR3 has 13 residues. Germline CDR1 SEHNR, CDR2 FQNEAQ (reference sequence). The CDR3 DNA reads TGTGCCAGCAGCGTGGAAGGGGGAACTGAAGCTTTCTTT. Encoded protein: CASSVEGGTEAFF.

The CDR3 DNA reads as TGTGCCAGCGCCCCACGGACAGGGACCGTTTGTCAGCCCCAGCATTTT. Amino acid sequence: CASAPRTGTVCQPQHF. V and J are TRBV6-4 and TRBJ1-5; TRBD1 matches at 8 bases. The CDR3 sequence is 16 residues long. Germline trimming cut 8 bases from V and 6 bases from J; bases unmatched to any gene: 15. Germline values: CDR1 MRHNA, CDR2 SNTAGT.

This chain uses TRBV19 with TRBJ1-1; D possibly corresponds to TRBD1 (6 bases). Germline values: CDR1 LNHDA, CDR2 SQIVND (reference sequence). With 4 bases removed from V and 1 base from J, the gap between germline ends came to 10 bases. CDR3 length equals 14 residues. The DNA for the CDR3 is TGTGCCAGTAGTAACCGGGACAAGAACACTGAAGCTTTCTTT. Its translation is CASSNRDKNTEAFF.

The chain combines TRBV6-5 with TRBJ1-5, with TRBD1 as a possible D gene (5 bases). Germline CDR1 is MNHEY and CDR2 is SVGAGI. Trimming cost V 3 bases and J 7 bases, with 16 bases left between them. This CDR3 region has 15 residues. As DNA, the CDR3 is TGTGCCAGCAGTTATGGGGGGGGAGTCGGGCAGCCCCAGCATTTT. This gives the protein CASSYGGGVGQPQHF.

Written as DNA, the CDR3 is TGCAGCGCCGACCCGGCGGCATATGGCTACACCTTC. Protein product: CSADPAAYGYTF. This chain links TRBV29-1 with TRBJ1-2; no firm D call. Germline CDR1 and CDR2: SQVTM and ANQGSEA. The CDR3 contains 12 residues. Between the trimmed V and J ends, which lost 7 bases and 5 bases, there was a span of 14 bases.

The chain is built from TRBV7-9 and TRBJ2-1; TRBD1 or TRBD2 may be the D gene (5 bases each). V was pared by 3 bases and J by 10 bases, with 19 bases between. Germline-derived CDR1 and CDR2 are SEHNR and FQNEAQ (reference sequence). This CDR3 is 15 amino acids long. The CDR3 sequence: CASSLDGTPQGEQFF. The CDR3 DNA reads as TGTGCCAGCAGCTTGGACGGGACGCCCCAAGGGGAGCAGTTCTTC.

J is TRBJ1-3 and V is TRBV2; D gene uncertain. Trimming stripped 2 bases from V and 0 bases from J, with 5 bases between. The CDR3 contains 14 residues. Germline V gene data show CDR1 as SNHLY and CDR2 as FYNNEI. The chain's CDR3 is CASSERYSGNTIYF. The DNA for the CDR3 is TGTGCCAGCAGTGAAAGGTACTCTGGAAACACCATATATTTT.

This rearrangement joins TRBV12-5 to TRBJ1-1; D might be TRBD1 (6 bases). The CDR3 runs to 13 residues. V gave up 1 base and J gave up 7 bases, with 10 bases separating them. Germline CDR1 LGHNT, CDR2 FRNRAP. The chain's CDR3 is CASGLEGGVEAFF. CDR3 bases: TGTGCTAGTGGTTTGGAGGGGGGGGTTGAAGCTTTCTTT.

The chain uses TRBV12-3 or TRBV12-4 and TRBJ1-2; D gene ambiguous. The CDR3 consists of 13 residues. Deletions cut 4 bases from V and 9 bases from J, with 15 bases between. The CDR3 region has the DNA TGTGCCAGCAGTTCCACTGCCGTCTCCAGCTACACCTTC. Its translation is CASSSTAVSSYTF.

The chain links TRBV5-4 to TRBJ2-5; TRBD2 might be the D (5 bases). The ends were cut back, 0 bases at V and 4 bases at J, with 13 bases in the middle. The CDR3 runs to 15 residues. Germline V gene lookup returns CDR1 SGHNT and CDR2 YYREEE (reference sequence). The CDR3 protein is CASSLGGSYVETQYF. The CDR3 DNA reads as TGTGCCAGCAGCTTGGGAGGGAGTTACGTAGAGACCCAGTACTTC. Full variable domain (rest looked up from reference TRBV5-4 and TRBJ2-5): ETGVTQSPTHLIKTRGQQVTLRCSSQSGHNTVSWYQQALGQGPQFIFQYYREEENGRGNFPPRFSGLQFPNYSSELNVNALELDDSALYLCASSLGGSYVETQYFGPGTRLLVL.

V gene TRBV2 combines with J gene TRBJ1-6; unclear D gene. Per the germline V gene, CDR1 is SNHLY and CDR2 is FYNNEI. The CDR3 is 13 residues long. Trimming cost V 8 bases and J 7 bases, with 12 bases left between them. CDR3 nucleotide sequence: TGTGCCAGCGTGGGTGAGAAGAATTCACCCCTCCACTTT. It codes for CASVGEKNSPLHF.

The V gene is TRBV4-2, the J gene TRBJ2-1, with 14 positions matching TRBD2. The CDR3 is 17 residues long. Germline CDR1 and CDR2: LGHNA and YNFKEQ. Unmatched junction bases numbered 2, after V lost 3 bases and J lost 1 base. CDR3 protein: CASSHGTSGGSYNEQFF. The CDR3 bases are TGTGCCAGCAGCCATGGGACTAGCGGGGGTTCCTACAATGAGCAGTTCTTC.

The rearrangement links TRBV6-5 to TRBJ2-6; tentative D call: TRBD1 (5 bases). V was clipped by 10 bases and J by 0 bases, with 13 bases between them. Germline lookup yields CDR1 MNHEY and CDR2 SVGAGI. CDR3 length: 15 amino acids. In DNA form, the CDR3 reads TGTGCCATCCATTCCAGGGACTCTGGGGCCAACGTCCTGACTTTC. It yields the protein CAIHSRDSGANVLTF.